This T cell receptor (delta chain) was recovered during a study of Vδ1+ human thymocytes. This CDR3 comprises 18 residues. CDR1 is TSWWSYY, CDR2 QGS, per germline. Deletions cut 3 bases from V and 0 bases from J, with 20 bases between. Study observations and caveats: Many TRG clonotypes were shared between donors; TRD repertoires were essentially private. Thymic delta-chain repertoires held 15% to 20% Vdelta2 sequences and few Vdelta3, despite high sort purity. In the thymus, TRG and TRD repertoires looked highly polyclonal with Gaussian CDR3 lengths.

This clone has only a few counts. Antigen: not known. The template was reverse-transcribed extracted RNA. Pooled V-gene forward primers with one constant-region reverse primer generated the CDR3 amplicons by multiplex PCR. TCRdb called clones from the multiplex PCR reads again using CATT. The sample shows about 20,000 delta-chain clones, approximately 8.8% of them seen only once. The source material was Vdelta1+ gamma-delta thymocytes from the thymus. As to subset: FACS-sorted CD3+ TCRalphabeta- TCRVdelta1+ TCRVdelta2- thymocytes. This chain connects TRDV1 to TRDJ1, with D possibly TRDD3 on 6 matching bases. The clonotype was recovered from a child under two years old who had congenital heart surgery. Written as DNA, the CDR3 is TGTGCTCTTGGGGAGGGACGGGGTCCCCTGGGGAACACCGATAAACTCATCTTT. Its protein product is CALGEGRGPLGNTDKLIF.